The clone carrying this T cell receptor (beta chain) occurred a few times. Its antigen is undetermined. TCRdb independently ran MiXCR on the 5' RACE reads; one entry per CDR3 protein. The sample has roughly 470,000 distinct CDR3 sequences, roughly an eighth seen once; the top ten hold approximately 1%. The data were obtained in a study of identical twins. Broader study findings: Conclusions were based on cross-sectional statistical analysis, without following the same donors. Partial confounding of zero-insertion analyses by invariant MAIT and iNKT cells was possible.

The same sample was also used in a study of yellow fever vaccine responses in identical twins. That source reports: Among the twins, the vaccine T cell response reportedly seemed partly convergent and partly personalized.

The specimen sequenced was CD4+ T cells sorted from blood. This TCR came from a woman younger than 30 in good health.

CDR3 sequence (DNA): TGTGCCAGCAAGATCGACAAGAACACTGAAGCTTTCTTT. Its protein is CASKIDKNTEAFF. The chain is built from TRBV28 and TRBJ1-1; D remains ambiguous. Per the germline V gene, CDR1 is MDHEN and CDR2 is SYDVKM. Trimming cost V 7 bases and J 1 base, with 10 bases left between them. The CDR3 sequence is 13 residues long.